What follows is one TCR beta chain and its context. No antigen is known for it. No base qualities exist here, and no much larger clone lies one base off it. The 39 donors, aged about 6 to 100 years, were systemically healthy Caucasian individuals from Russia. Each donor gave ten milliliters of peripheral blood, collected into EDTA-treated Vacutainer tubes. PBMCs were isolated by Ficoll-Paque density-gradient centrifugation, with at least 7 million obtained per sample. Total RNA was extracted from PBMCs with Trizol reagent, with at least 6 micrograms obtained per sample. For every donor, an aliquot of PBMCs went through flow cytometry to measure the percentages of naive CD45RAhigh/CD27high T cells. From V the trimming removes 5 bases and from J it removes 3 bases, while the gene matches leave 9 bases of the junction unaccounted for. The CDR3 runs 15 residues from the cysteine to the phenylalanine. Only the CDR3 DNA is retained, 45 bases long and in frame from the first base. As encoded in the germline V gene (reference sequence), CDR1 is DFQATT while CDR2 is SNEGSKA.

The sample originates from a study of blood T cells in healthy people across ages (dated by TCRdb to about 2015). Broadly, across the study: In model experiments, roughly one uniquely barcoded TCR beta cDNA molecule per two T cells was captured by template switching. To track age-related changes in TCR beta repertoire diversity, the study relied on deep sequencing normalized with unique cDNA molecular identifiers. The donors were split into four age groups: young (average 16 years), middle-aged (39), aged (62) and long-lived (roughly 80). To avoid experimental bias, donors of different ages were distributed randomly across sequencing lanes. Two additional independent replicas of 1 million unique cDNA reads from the same blood draw were analyzed for two donors (one aged 18 to 30 and one aged 80 or older).

The paper's findings and limits, for the study overall: Total diversity estimates from one million sequenced T cells were considered lower bounds and underestimates. As age increased, observed TCR beta diversity per million T cells dropped in a roughly linear way, and a significant reduction was already evident by age 40. Compared with the aged group, more naive CD4+ T cells, fewer expanded clones and increased TCR diversity were shown by the long-lived group, suggesting age selection. A strong correlation was found between observed TCR beta diversity and the percentage of naive T cells measured by flow cytometry. Because profiling used bulk unsorted PBMCs, naive and antigen-experienced compartments could not be compared conclusively. The CMV infection status of donors was not known, potentially confounding age-related changes in expanded clonotypes.

Libraries were prepared through 5' RACE. Sequencer: Illumina HiSeq 2500. The second PCR ran for about 6 to 12 cycles and used a J-beta primer mix along with a sample-barcoded 5' primer. A unique molecular identifier was introduced onto each TCR beta cDNA molecule by a template-switch 5' adaptor carrying 12 random nucleotides. Each sample yielded at least 3 million CDR3-containing paired-end reads. First-strand cDNA synthesis was performed from all RNA using the Mint cDNA synthesis kit, with priming by a TRBC-specific oligonucleotide. After uracil-DNA glycosylase treatment, a first 18-cycle PCR used universal primers M1SS and BC2_uni_R on all cDNA. Processing in the source paper ran as follows. Each sample was normalized by randomly selecting 1 million high-quality reads, each carrying a distinct molecular identifier. Reads with shared molecular identifiers were discarded instead of being binned into consensus sequences. MiTCR, with a Q25 quality threshold and the strictest error-elimination algorithm, was used for CDR3 identification, clonotype clustering and error correction. Lower-bound total TCR beta diversity was estimated with a nonparametric unseen species model using Euler transformation. TCRdb applied fastp at Q25 and MiXCR to the public reads, then kept only in-frame beta chains. Records with the same CDR3 protein are collapsed into one entry carrying the most frequent genes and DNA. TCRdb's processing, not the authors' own work, is the source of the V and J calls. Here the sample has about 810,000 distinct CDR3 sequences; roughly 34% occur a single time. 10% to 15% of the sample is in the top ten clones.

Here the chain combines TRBV20-1 and TRBJ1-4, with TRBD1 identical over 7 junction bases. The sample comprised blood. The clonotype comes from a man between 18 and 29 years old in good health. The CDR3 region: CSAEDRDFSNEKLFF. In nucleotides, the sequence is TGCAGTGCTGAAGACAGGGATTTCTCTAATGAAAAACTGTTTTTT.